These 17 T cell receptor beta chains came from one sample sequenced in a study of T cells in Graves' hyperthyroidism and ophthalmopathy. RNA transcripts served as the template for amplifying TCR beta CDR3 regions. Researchers ran a first-round RT-PCR on the TCR CDR3 using the HTBI primer set. TCRdb analysed the multiplex PCR reads with MiXCR anew, one entry per CDR3 protein. The data hold about 600,000 distinct CDR3 sequences, with roughly 15% observed a single time. Material for sequencing was blood. The receptors come from a woman in her fifties or sixties with Graves' ophthalmopathy.

At least ten counts were recorded for this clonotype. The rearrangement links TRBV24-1 to TRBJ2-2; no clear D gene. The V end lost 1 base, the J end lost 6 bases, and 11 bases lay between the germline ends. This CDR3 region has 15 residues. CDR1 is KGHDR, CDR2 SFDVKD, per germline. CDR3 sequence reads: CATSDFLTSAGELFF. The DNA for the CDR3 is TGTGCCACCAGTGATTTTTTGACTTCTGCCGGGGAGCTGTTTTTT.

This clonotype was picked up many times. The V and J genes are TRBV20-1 and TRBJ2-2; D is unresolved. CDR3 size: 11 residues. Per germline, CDR1 DFQATT and CDR2 SNEGSKA (reference sequence). The ends were cut back, 3 bases at V and 7 bases at J, with 6 bases in the middle. The CDR3 loop is CSARVNGELFF. The CDR3 DNA sequence: TGCAGTGCTAGGGTGAACGGGGAGCTGTTTTTT.

This clonotype is a singleton in its sample. The V and J genes are TRBV27 and TRBJ2-1; TRBD2 might be the D (6 bases). Trimming pared 1 base from V and 7 bases from J, leaving 8 bases between. This CDR3 spans 13 amino acids. Germline values: CDR1 MNHEY, CDR2 SMNVEV (reference sequence). CDR3 coding DNA: TGTGCCAGCAGTTTATGGGGGGAGAATGAGCAGTTCTTC. Protein sequence: CASSLWGENEQFF.

To note about this clonotype: A read error may explain this, as a much larger clone is one base away. J is TRBJ1-2 and V is TRBV3-1, with D uncertain. Trimming stripped 4 bases from V and 4 bases from J, with 16 bases between. This CDR3 contains 15 residues. Germline-derived CDR1 and CDR2 are LGHDT and YNNKEL (reference sequence). CDR3 sequence: CASSRDDRAIYGYTF. The CDR3 coding sequence is TGTGCCAGCAGCCGAGACGACCGGGCGATCTATGGCTACACCTTC.

The sample holds many counts of this clonotype. The chain links TRBV28 to TRBJ2-7, with TRBD2 matching over 10 bases. J gave up 0 bases and V 3 bases, and 5 bases lay outside the gene matches. From germline, CDR1 is MDHEN and CDR2 SYDVKM. The length of the CDR3 is 16 residues. Here the CDR3 reads CASSFSSGRASYEQYF. The DNA for the CDR3 is TGTGCCAGCAGTTTTTCGAGCGGGAGGGCCTCCTACGAGCAGTACTTC.

The chain carries TRBV28 and TRBJ2-2; 7 bases match TRBD2. V was clipped by 8 bases and J by 0 bases; unmatched bases: 6. In germline, CDR1 is MDHEN, CDR2 SYDVKM. The CDR3 contains 15 residues. The CDR3 DNA sequence: TGTGCCAGCGTGCCTACTAGCGCGAACACCGGGGAGCTGTTTTTT. Its protein is CASVPTSANTGELFF.

This chain uses TRBV27 with TRBJ1-1; TRBD1 agrees at 8 bases. V was clipped by 5 bases and J by 5 bases; unmatched bases: 10. The CDR3 spans 15 residues. Germline loops: CDR1 MNHEY, CDR2 SMNVEV (reference sequence). The CDR3 DNA follows: TGTGCCAGCAGTATCCAGGGGGCTCGGGGTACTGAAGCTTTCTTT. Its translation is CASSIQGARGTEAFF.

The J gene is TRBJ1-2, the V gene TRBV7-9; D is unresolved. The germline gives CDR1 SEHNR, CDR2 FQNEAQ (reference sequence). Trimming shortened V by 0 bases and J by 1 base, and 6 bases separated the two germline ends. The CDR3 has 14 amino acids. The CDR3 protein is CASSLAGFNYGYTF. For the CDR3, the DNA is TGTGCCAGCAGCTTAGCAGGTTTTAACTATGGCTACACCTTC.

This clonotype has ten or more counts. V is TRBV9 and J is TRBJ2-5; 9 nucleotides match TRBD1. The CDR3 loop spans 15 amino acids. The junction had 5 bases not matched to a gene; V was cut back by 0 bases and J by 5 bases. Germline lookup yields CDR1 SGDLS and CDR2 YYNGEE. CDR3: CASSVGDREDETQYF. The CDR3, as DNA: TGTGCCAGCAGCGTAGGGGACAGGGAAGATGAGACCCAGTACTTC.

This clonotype has ten or more counts. This chain links TRBV6-1 with TRBJ2-3, with TRBD1 as a possible D gene (6 bases). CDR3 size: 16 residues. V lost 7 bases and J lost 4, with 21 bases in between. Looked up from germline, CDR1 is MNHNS and CDR2 is SASEGT. As DNA, the CDR3 is TGTGCCAGCAAAATTCTACAGGGTGAGAGGGCAGATACGCAGTATTTT. Protein product: CASKILQGERADTQYF.

In its sample, this clonotype was seen many times. This rearrangement joins TRBV2 to TRBJ2-1; the D is unclear. Germline CDR1 and CDR2: SNHLY and FYNNEI. This CDR3 is built from 12 residues. V lost 7 bases to trimming and J lost 4 bases, with 8 bases between them. The CDR3 sequence is CASIGSYNEQFF. In DNA form, the CDR3 reads TGTGCCAGCATCGGCTCTTACAATGAGCAGTTCTTC.

The CDR3 DNA follows: TGTGCCAGCAGCCAACTTAACCTTGAAGCTTTCTTT. Protein sequence: CASSQLNLEAFF. This chain links TRBV14 with TRBJ1-1; D gene unclear. Trimming cost V 2 bases and J 7 bases, with 8 bases left between them. The CDR3 has 12 residues. The V gene's germline CDR1 is SGHDN and CDR2 FVKESK.

Many counts were recorded for this clonotype. CDR3 loop: CASSLLGTGNEQFF. In nucleotides, the CDR3 is TGTGCCAGCAGTTTATTGGGGACAGGGAATGAGCAGTTCTTC. This chain joins TRBV27 and TRBJ2-1, with 9 bases identical to TRBD1. Germline CDR1 is MNHEY and CDR2 is SMNVEV (reference sequence). This CDR3 region has 14 residues. The junction had 2 bases not matched to a gene; V was cut back by 1 base and J by 7 bases.

This clonotype showed up many times. The chain employs TRBV6-1 and TRBJ2-1; possibly TRBD2 for D (7 bases). This CDR3 has 18 amino acids. Trimming removed 6 bases from V and 4 bases from J, with 25 bases in between. Germline V gene sequence: CDR1 MNHNS, CDR2 SASEGT. The CDR3 sequence is CASRSQGGGQNPYNEQFF. CDR3 in DNA: TGTGCCAGCAGATCTCAGGGAGGGGGACAAAACCCATACAATGAGCAGTTCTTC.

This chain uses TRBV5-1 with TRBJ2-1, with 10 bases identical to TRBD2. The CDR3 totals 20 residues. The V and J ends lost 0 bases and 2 bases, in that order; junction bases with no gene match: 14. Germline assignment: CDR1 SGHRS and CDR2 YFSETQ. CDR3 coding DNA: TGCGCCAGCAGCTTGGGGTTAGCGGGAGGTCCGCCCAGCCCCTACAATGAGCAGTTCTTC. This translates into CASSLGLAGGPPSPYNEQFF. Full variable domain (remainder filled in from reference TRBV5-1 and TRBJ2-1): KAGVTQTPRYLIKTRGQQVTLSCSPISGHRSVSWYQQTPGQGLQFLFEYFSETQRNKGNFPGRFSGRQFSNSRSEMNVSTLELGDSALYLCASSLGLAGGPPSPYNEQFFGPGTRLTVL.

The chain employs TRBV5-4 and TRBJ2-1; TRBD2 aligns across 9 bases. The CDR3 runs to 15 residues. Trimming removed 0 bases from V and 7 bases from J; junction bases left unmatched: 5. The germline V gene has CDR1 SGHNT and CDR2 YYREEE (reference sequence). CDR3 sequence: CASSLVREGRNEQFF. The CDR3, as DNA: TGTGCCAGCAGCTTGGTGCGGGAGGGCCGGAATGAGCAGTTCTTC.

For the CDR3, the DNA is TGTGCCAGCTCAGCCCGGACTAGCGGGAGCCAAGAGACCCAGTACTTC. It yields the protein CASSARTSGSQETQYF. The chain recombines TRBV18 with TRBJ2-5, with 13 bases fitting TRBD2. There are 16 residues in the CDR3. CDR1 is KGHSH, CDR2 LQKENI, per germline. Trimming removed 5 bases from V and 1 base from J; junction bases left unmatched: 4.